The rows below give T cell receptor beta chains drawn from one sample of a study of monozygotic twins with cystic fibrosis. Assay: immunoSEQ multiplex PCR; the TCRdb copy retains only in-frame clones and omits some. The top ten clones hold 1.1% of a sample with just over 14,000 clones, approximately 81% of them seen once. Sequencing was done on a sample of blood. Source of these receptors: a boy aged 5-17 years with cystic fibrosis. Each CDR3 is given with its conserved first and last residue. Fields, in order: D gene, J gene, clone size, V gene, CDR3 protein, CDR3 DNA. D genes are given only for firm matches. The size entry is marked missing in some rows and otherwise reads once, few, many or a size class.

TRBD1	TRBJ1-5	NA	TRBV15	CATSRVGTGGQPQHF	TGTGCCACCAGCAGAGTGGGGACAGGGGGTCAGCCCCAGCATTTT
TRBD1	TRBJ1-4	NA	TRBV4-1	CASSQGRTGDEKLFF	TGCGCCAGCAGCCAAGGAAGGACAGGGGATGAAAAACTGTTTTTT
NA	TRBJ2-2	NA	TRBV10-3	CAIREGADTGELFF	TGTGCCATCCGGGAGGGGGCTGACACCGGGGAGCTGTTTTTT
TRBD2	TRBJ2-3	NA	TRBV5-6	CASRLAGGTADTQYF	TGTGCCAGCAGACTAGCGGGGGGGACCGCAGATACGCAGTATTTT
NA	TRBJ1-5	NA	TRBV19	CASKFGWGNQPQHF	TGTGCCAGTAAGTTCGGGTGGGGCAATCAGCCCCAGCATTTT
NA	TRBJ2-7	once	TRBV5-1	CASSARVLSYEQYF	TGCGCCAGCAGCGCCAGAGTACTGTCCTACGAGCAGTACTTC
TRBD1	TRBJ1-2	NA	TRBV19	CASSIPPHRDSYYGYTF	TGTGCCAGTAGTATTCCCCCTCACCGGGACAGCTACTATGGCTACACCTTC
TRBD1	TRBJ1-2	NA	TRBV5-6	CASSLNQGAVNYGYTF	TGTGCCAGCAGCTTGAACCAGGGGGCAGTAAACTATGGCTACACCTTC
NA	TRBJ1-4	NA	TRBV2	CASGKNRNEKLFF	TGTGCCAGCGGAAAAAACAGGAACGAAAAACTGTTTTTT
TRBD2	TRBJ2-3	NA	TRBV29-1	CSVNGRAEKGDTQYF	TGCAGCGTTAACGGGAGGGCCGAGAAAGGAGATACGCAGTATTTT
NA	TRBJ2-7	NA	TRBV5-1	CASSLEGLPLYEQYF	TGCGCCAGCAGCTTGGAGGGACTTCCTCTTTACGAGCAGTACTTC
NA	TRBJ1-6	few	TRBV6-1	CASSEGGDNSPLHF	TGTGCCAGCAGTGAAGGGGGCGATAATTCACCCCTCCACTTT
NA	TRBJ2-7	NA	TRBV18	CASSPRQKGEQYF	TGTGCCAGCTCACCTCGCCAGAAGGGCGAGCAGTACTTC
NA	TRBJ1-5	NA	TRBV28	CASSPQGIWANQPQHF	TGTGCCAGCAGTCCTCAGGGGATCTGGGCCAATCAGCCCCAGCATTTT
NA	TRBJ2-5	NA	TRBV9	CASSVLPLETQYF	TGTGCCAGCAGCGTCCTCCCCCTTGAGACCCAGTACTTC
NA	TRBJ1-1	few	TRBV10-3	CAIRSDSLNTEAFF	TGTGCCATCAGATCAGACAGTCTAAACACTGAAGCTTTCTTT
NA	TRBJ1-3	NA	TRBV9	CASSVASGSSGNTIYF	TGTGCCAGCAGCGTTGCCTCGGGGAGCTCTGGAAACACCATATATTTT
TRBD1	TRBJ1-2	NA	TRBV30	CAWSPRTGINYGYTF	TGTGCCTGGAGTCCGCGGACAGGGATAAACTATGGCTACACCTTC
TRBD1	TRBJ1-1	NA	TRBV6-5	CATHPQGAWTEAFF	TGTGCCACGCACCCCCAGGGGGCATGGACTGAAGCTTTCTTT
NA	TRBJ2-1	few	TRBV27	CASSFLLGQQFF	TGTGCCAGCAGTTTTCTTCTCGGACAGCAGTTCTTC
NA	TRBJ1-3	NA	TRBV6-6	CASSSELGTPGNTIYF	TGTGCCAGCAGTTCCGAGCTCGGGACACCCGGAAACACCATATATTTT
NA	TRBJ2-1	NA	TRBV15	CATGSRGADEQFF	TGTGCCACCGGGAGTCGGGGGGCAGATGAGCAGTTCTTC
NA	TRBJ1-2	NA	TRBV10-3	CAISDRVPSNYGYTF	TGTGCCATCAGTGACAGGGTTCCCTCTAACTATGGCTACACCTTC
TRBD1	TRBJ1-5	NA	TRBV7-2	CASSSPPTTGQHF	TGTGCCAGCAGCTCGCCTCCAACGACAGGGCAGCATTTT
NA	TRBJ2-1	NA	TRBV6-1	CASTVDWLAYEQFF	TGTGCCAGCACGGTGGACTGGCTAGCCTATGAGCAGTTCTTC
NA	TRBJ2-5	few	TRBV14	CASSQVWETQYF	TGTGCCAGCAGCCAAGTCTGGGAGACCCAGTACTTC
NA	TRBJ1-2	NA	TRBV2	CASSHYHVTQANYGYTF	TGTGCCAGCAGTCATTATCATGTCACACAGGCCAACTATGGCTACACCTTC
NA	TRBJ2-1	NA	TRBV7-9	CASRWDNEQFF	TGTGCCAGCAGATGGGATAATGAGCAGTTCTTC
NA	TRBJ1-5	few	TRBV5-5	CASSKTGGGNQPQHF	TGTGCCAGCAGCAAGACAGGTGGGGGCAATCAGCCCCAGCATTTT
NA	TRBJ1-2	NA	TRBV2	CASSPDREGYSGTGGGYTF	TGTGCCAGCAGCCCCGATCGGGAGGGTTATTCGGGTACGGGGGGTGGCTACACCTTC
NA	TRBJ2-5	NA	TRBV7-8	CASAHTSGLQETQYF	TGTGCCAGCGCGCACACATCCGGATTACAAGAGACCCAGTACTTC
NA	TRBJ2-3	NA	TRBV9	CASSVAVDTQYF	TGTGCCAGCAGCGTAGCGGTGGATACGCAGTATTTT
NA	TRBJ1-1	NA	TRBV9	CASSVGAGTEAFF	TGTGCCAGCAGCGTAGGAGCGGGGACTGAAGCTTTCTTT